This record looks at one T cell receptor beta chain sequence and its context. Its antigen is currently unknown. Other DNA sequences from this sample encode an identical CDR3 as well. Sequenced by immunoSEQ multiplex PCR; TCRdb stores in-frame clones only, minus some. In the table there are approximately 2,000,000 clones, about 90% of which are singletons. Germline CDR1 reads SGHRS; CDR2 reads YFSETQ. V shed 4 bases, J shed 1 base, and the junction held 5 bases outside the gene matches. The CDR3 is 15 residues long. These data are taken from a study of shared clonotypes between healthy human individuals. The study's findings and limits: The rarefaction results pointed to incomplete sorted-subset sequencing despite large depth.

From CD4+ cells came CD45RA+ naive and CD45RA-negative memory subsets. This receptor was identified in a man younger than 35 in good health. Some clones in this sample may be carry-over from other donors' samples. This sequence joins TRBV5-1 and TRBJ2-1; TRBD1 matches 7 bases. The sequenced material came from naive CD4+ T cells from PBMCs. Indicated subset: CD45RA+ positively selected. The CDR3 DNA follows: TGCGCCAGCAGCCTCGTCAGGGGGTCCTACAATGAGCAGTTCTTC. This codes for CASSLVRGSYNEQFF. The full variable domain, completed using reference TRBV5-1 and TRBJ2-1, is KAGVTQTPRYLIKTRGQQVTLSCSPISGHRSVSWYQQTPGQGLQFLFEYFSETQRNKGNFPGRFSGRQFSNSRSEMNVSTLELGDSALYLCASSLVRGSYNEQFFGPGTRLTVL.